The clone carrying this T cell receptor beta chain showed up just a few times. Its antigen is undetermined. With iRepertoire HTBI primers and Arm-PCR of CDR3 regions, TCR beta libraries were built. TCRdb re-called the multiplex PCR reads through MiXCR, storing one row per CDR3 protein. In the table there are around 400,000 distinct CDR3 sequences, roughly 23% of which are singletons. This specimen comes from a study of regulatory T cells in long-lasting Graves disease. General study points: More public clonotypes were shared by persistent patients (2,741) than by new patients (about 1,000). Among samples with persistent disease, TRBV28, TRBJ1-2 and TRBJ2-5 were favored.

Time point denoted: persistent/refractory GD, antithyroid drugs over 5 years with positive TRAb. The TCR library was made from RNA extracted from PBMCs. Germline-derived CDR1 and CDR2 are SGHVS and FNYEAQ. V dropped 1 base and J dropped 6; count of bases not matched to a gene: 9. The CDR3 loop spans 17 amino acids. This specimen consisted of peripheral blood mononuclear cells (PBMCs), obtained when the disease was refractory, from a patient treated with antithyroid drugs. The receptor comes from a female donor with Graves disease. This chain uses TRBV7-6 with TRBJ2-2, with 9 bases fitting TRBD2. The CDR3 sequence: CASSLEGTGLAPGELFF. In DNA, the CDR3 is TGTGCCAGCAGCTTAGAAGGGACGGGACTAGCCCCCGGGGAGCTGTTTTTT.